This T cell receptor beta chain stems from a study of shared clonotypes between healthy human individuals. Notes on the study in general: Generation probabilities of non-shared clonotypes were lower (relative to those shared by all four donors).

The assay was carried out at the deep level. Clones were sequenced by immunoSEQ multiplex PCR, and TCRdb holds only the in-frame ones, with some missing. This repertoire shows around 550,000 clones, around 96% found once; its top ten account for over 0.095%. This CDR3 has 16 amino acids. V dropped 1 base and J dropped 2; count of bases not matched to a gene: 6. The germline gives CDR1 LGHNA, CDR2 YNFKEQ. On this clone itself: Its antigen is not identified.

The naive CD8 population came from CD45RO-negative cells selected for CCR7, without terminally differentiated effector memory CD45RA+ cells. The donors, healthy adults who were HIV-negative, had experienced no recent acute infections or vaccinations. The rearrangement uses TRBV4-2 and TRBJ2-3; 7 nucleotides agree with TRBD2. The TCR originated in a woman in her 30s in good health. Material for sequencing was naive CD8+ T cells sorted from blood. CDR3 coding DNA: TGTGCCAGCAGCCAAGGGACGGGAGGCATCACAGATACGCAGTATTTT. This sequence encodes CASSQGTGGITDTQYF.